These T cell receptor beta chains were read from a single sample in a study of neurological immune-mediated disorders. TCRdb itself ran the 5' RACE reads through MiXCR, one entry per CDR3 protein. The data hold around 52,000 distinct CDR3 sequences, with less than 6% observed a single time. The specimen was CD4+ T cells from blood. These receptors all come from a woman under 30 with multiple sclerosis. Both conserved end residues are part of each CDR3. The listing skips clone size in some rows; elsewhere it reads once, few, many or a size class.

CDR3aa: CASSFLPGHNTGELFF
v_gene: TRBV5-5
j_gene: TRBJ2-2
abundance: many

CDR3aa: CATQPGHSLDTQYF
v_gene: TRBV10-3
j_gene: TRBJ2-3
abundance: many

CDR3aa: CSAVTANTQYF
v_gene: TRBV20-1
j_gene: TRBJ2-3
abundance: many

CDR3aa: CASSLTGSSGGADTQYF
v_gene: TRBV7-9
j_gene: TRBJ2-3
abundance: -

CDR3aa: CASSQRTGVNSPLHF
v_gene: TRBV5-1
j_gene: TRBJ1-6
abundance: few

CDR3aa: CASSPNRGNTEAFF
v_gene: TRBV18
j_gene: TRBJ1-1
abundance: few

CDR3aa: CASSRLAGRNNEQFF
v_gene: TRBV19
j_gene: TRBJ2-1
abundance: -

CDR3aa: CATGKQGNYGYTF
v_gene: TRBV12-3/TRBV12-4
j_gene: TRBJ1-2
abundance: many

CDR3aa: CAGGPTSTDTQYF
v_gene: TRBV10-3
j_gene: TRBJ2-3
abundance: many

CDR3aa: CASSTGPSYNEQFF
v_gene: TRBV2
j_gene: TRBJ2-1
abundance: many

CDR3aa: CASSLIRVMHSSYNEQFF
v_gene: TRBV12-3/TRBV12-4
j_gene: TRBJ2-1
abundance: many

CDR3aa: CASSLQASSYNEQFF
v_gene: TRBV5-1
j_gene: TRBJ2-1
abundance: many

CDR3aa: CASSSAEGGTREKLFF
v_gene: TRBV5-1
j_gene: TRBJ1-4
abundance: many

CDR3aa: CSARARAGQGQGQPQHF
v_gene: TRBV20-1
j_gene: TRBJ1-5
abundance: many

CDR3aa: CASSLRDRFTDTQYF
v_gene: TRBV27
j_gene: TRBJ2-3
abundance: many

CDR3aa: CSVESGKSADTQYF
v_gene: TRBV29-1
j_gene: TRBJ2-3
abundance: many

CDR3aa: CSARAKGDWGNEQFF
v_gene: TRBV20-1
j_gene: TRBJ2-1
abundance: many

CDR3aa: CASSLGGGYNSPLHF
v_gene: TRBV11-2
j_gene: TRBJ1-6
abundance: many

CDR3aa: CASSRRTGADEQFF
v_gene: TRBV5-1
j_gene: TRBJ2-1
abundance: many

CDR3aa: CASSWGDTVGQETQYF
v_gene: TRBV5-1
j_gene: TRBJ2-5
abundance: many

CDR3aa: CASSLGAGGLNEQFF
v_gene: TRBV5-1
j_gene: TRBJ2-1
abundance: many

CDR3aa: CASSKAQRGGYNEQFF
v_gene: TRBV21-1
j_gene: TRBJ2-1
abundance: once

CDR3aa: CASSETGSGEQYF
v_gene: TRBV6-4
j_gene: TRBJ2-7
abundance: few

CDR3aa: CASSLPPAEETQYF
v_gene: TRBV11-1
j_gene: TRBJ2-5
abundance: many

CDR3aa: CSVASVQETQYF
v_gene: TRBV29-1
j_gene: TRBJ2-5
abundance: medium-sized

CDR3aa: CASSQDSTGEKTQYF
v_gene: TRBV3-1
j_gene: TRBJ2-5
abundance: many